One and the same sample provided the 13 T cell receptor beta chains below, sequenced in a study of blood T cell repertoires in COVID-19 (dated by TCRdb to the early 2020s). Libraries were made using the immunoSEQ multiplex PCR assay. Entries here come from immuneACCESS through TCRdb and include only in-frame sequences with V and J called. Some clones fail to appear in such tables; in the studies checked, an unresolved V gene covers under half of the shortfall, and the cause of the remainder is unknown. For this sample the table gives some 150,000 clones, of which approximately 81% were detected only once. The biggest ten clones account for about 40% of the sample. The specimen was peripheral blood. These receptors all stem from a human donor in a cohort sampled during active COVID-19.

For the CDR3, the DNA is TGTGCCAGCAGTTACGGGACAGTCTCCTATAATTCACCCCTCCACTTT. Residues: CASSYGTVSYNSPLHF. The chain links TRBV6-2 or TRBV6-3 to TRBJ1-6; 7 nucleotides agree with TRBD1. This CDR3 contains 16 residues. Per the germline V gene, CDR1 is MNHEY and CDR2 is SVGEGT. After removal of 2 bases from V and 0 bases from J, the junction contained 1 base not matched to a gene.

The gene calls are TRBV28 and TRBJ1-3; D is unresolved. The CDR3 runs 14 residues. V was shortened by 7 bases and J by 0 bases, with 10 bases between the two germline ends. Germline assignment: CDR1 MDHEN and CDR2 SYDVKM. CDR3 sequence (DNA): TGTGCCAGCACAGAACAGACCTCTGGAAACACCATATATTTT. As protein: CASTEQTSGNTIYF.

The rearrangement links TRBV7-2 to TRBJ2-2; no definite D call. CDR3 length: 13 amino acids. Germline CDR1 is SGHTA and CDR2 is FQGNSA. V was cut by 8 bases and J by 6 bases, with 13 bases left in between. The CDR3 DNA reads TGTGCCAGCTCCACAGTTATTGCCGGGGAGCTGTTTTTT. Translating gives CASSTVIAGELFF.

This clone was observed a single time. The chain joins TRBV4-1 to TRBJ1-5; D uncertain. There are 14 residues in the CDR3. Germline V gene lookup returns CDR1 MGHRA and CDR2 YSYEKL. V was cut by 6 bases and J by 4 bases, with 13 bases left in between. CDR3 bases: TGCGCCAGCAGTCCCGGGATCCTAAATCAGCCCCAGCATTTT. Protein product: CASSPGILNQPQHF.

The chain carries TRBV25-1 and TRBJ1-5, with a possible D match to TRBD1 (6 bases). V shed 6 bases and J shed 5 bases, with 11 bases lying between them. The CDR3 length is 13 residues. Germline V gene lookup returns CDR1 MGHDK and CDR2 SYGVNS. The DNA of the CDR3 is TGTGCCAGCAGGGGCCCAGGGGATCAGCCCCAGCATTTT. Encoded protein: CASRGPGDQPQHF.

CDR3 nucleotides: TGTGCCAGCAGCTCCTCGCGGGGGACCTACAATGAGCAGTTCTTC. Encoded protein: CASSSSRGTYNEQFF. V usage is TRBV7-2 and J usage is TRBJ2-1; 7 positions match TRBD2. With 4 bases clipped from V and 2 bases from J, the junction kept 5 bases outside the gene matches. Germline loops: CDR1 SGHTA, CDR2 FQGNSA. CDR3 size: 15 residues.

This clone was counted between two and nine times. V is TRBV5-1 and J is TRBJ1-2; D is perhaps TRBD1 (6 bases). Trimming took off 4 bases at V and 8 bases at J, with 18 bases between the two ends. Germline V gene lookup returns CDR1 SGHRS and CDR2 YFSETQ. The CDR3 contains 14 residues. The CDR3 bases are TGCGCCAGCAGCGCCGACAGGTCCGGGGCGGGCTACACCTTC. It translates to CASSADRSGAGYTF.

The J gene is TRBJ2-5, the V gene TRBV18, with D possibly being TRBD1 (5 bases). The germline CDR1 and CDR2 sequences are KGHSH and LQKENI. V lost 0 bases, J lost 5 bases, and 13 bases lay in between. The CDR3 runs to 15 residues. In DNA form, the CDR3 reads TGTGCCAGCTCACCACCGGCAGGGCGGCGGGAGACCCAGTACTTC. Translating it yields CASSPPAGRRETQYF.

The rearrangement joins TRBV6-6 to TRBJ1-5, with 9 bases that match TRBD1. Germline V gives CDR1 MNHNY, CDR2 SVGAGI (reference sequence). CDR3 length: 15 amino acids. V shed 2 bases, J shed 5 bases, and the junction held 4 bases outside the gene matches. The CDR3 region is CASSYGDREDQPQHF. DNA for the CDR3: TGTGCCAGCAGTTACGGGGACAGGGAGGATCAGCCCCAGCATTTT.

The count of this clone is one. One junction end does not reproduce the germline sequence, and a read error may be involved. This sequence joins TRBV29-1 and TRBJ2-5, with unresolved D. Germline CDR1 is SQVTM and CDR2 is ANQGSEA. The CDR3 has 9 amino acids. The CDR3: CSVEETQYF. DNA of the CDR3: TGCAGCGTCGAAGAGACCCAGTACTTC.

This chain links TRBV11-3 with TRBJ2-7, with 15 bases matching TRBD2. CDR3 length: 17 amino acids. The ends lost 7 bases at V and 3 bases at J; junction bases unmatched: 10. Per germline, CDR1 SGHNT and CDR2 YENEEA. The CDR3 DNA follows: TGTGCCAGCACTCCCGCCCGGACTAGCGGGGGGGGCTACGAGCAGTACTTC. Translating it yields CASTPARTSGGGYEQYF.

In the case of this clone: Other DNA sequences in this specimen translate into the identical CDR3. The rearrangement uses TRBV7-9 and TRBJ2-2; 7 bases align to TRBD1. The junction had 4 bases not matched to a gene; V was cut back by 5 bases and J by 1 base. This CDR3 has 15 residues. CDR1 SEHNR and CDR2 FQNEAQ come from the germline V gene (reference sequence). CDR3 sequence: CASSPGTVNTGELFF. The CDR3 bases are TGTGCCAGCAGCCCGGGGACAGTGAACACCGGGGAGCTGTTTTTT.

This chain joins TRBV9 and TRBJ2-7, with D possibly being TRBD2 (5 bases). Germline CDR1 and CDR2: SGDLS and YYNGEE. The CDR3 is 12 amino acids. Trimming took off 0 bases at V and 6 bases at J, with 7 bases between the two ends. Written as DNA, the CDR3 is TGTGCCAGCAGCGTAGGAGGGAGCGAGCAGTACTTC. Translation: CASSVGGSEQYF.